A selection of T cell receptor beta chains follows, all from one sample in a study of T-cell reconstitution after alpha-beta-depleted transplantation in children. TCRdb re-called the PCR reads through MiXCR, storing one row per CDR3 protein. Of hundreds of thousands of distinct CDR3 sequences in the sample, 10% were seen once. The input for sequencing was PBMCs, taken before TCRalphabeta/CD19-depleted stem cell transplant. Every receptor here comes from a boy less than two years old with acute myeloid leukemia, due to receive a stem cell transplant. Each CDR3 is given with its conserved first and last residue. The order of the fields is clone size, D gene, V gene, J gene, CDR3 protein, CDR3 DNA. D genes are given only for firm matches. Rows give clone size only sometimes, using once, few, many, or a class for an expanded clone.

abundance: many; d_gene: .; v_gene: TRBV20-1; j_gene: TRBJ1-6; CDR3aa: CSASQPIVGSPLHF; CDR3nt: TGCAGTGCTAGCCAGCCCATCGTTGGGTCACCCCTCCACTTT
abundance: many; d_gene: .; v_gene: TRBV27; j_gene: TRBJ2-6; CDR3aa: CATSGHLYSGANVLTF; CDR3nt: TGTGCCACTTCGGGACATCTCTACTCTGGGGCCAACGTCCTGACTTTC
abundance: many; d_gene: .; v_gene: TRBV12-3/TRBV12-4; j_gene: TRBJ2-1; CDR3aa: CASSLTPPGTRQFF; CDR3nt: TGTGCCAGCAGTTTAACCCCACCCGGGACAAGGCAGTTCTTC
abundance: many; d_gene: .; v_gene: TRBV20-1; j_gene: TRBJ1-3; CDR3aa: CSARGGGNTIYF; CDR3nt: TGCAGTGCTAGAGGTGGAGGAAACACCATATATTTT
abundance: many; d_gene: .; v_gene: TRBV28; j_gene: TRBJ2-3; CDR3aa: CASSLVPITDTQYF; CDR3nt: TGTGCCAGCAGTTTAGTCCCTATCACAGATACGCAGTATTTT
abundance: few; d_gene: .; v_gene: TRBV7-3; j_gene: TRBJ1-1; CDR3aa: CASSLEVSTEAFF; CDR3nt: TGTGCCAGCAGCTTAGAGGTTTCCACTGAAGCTTTCTTT
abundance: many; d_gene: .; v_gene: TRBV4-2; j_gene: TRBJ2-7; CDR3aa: CASSQDQAYEQYF; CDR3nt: TGTGCCAGCAGCCAAGATCAGGCCTACGAGCAGTACTTC
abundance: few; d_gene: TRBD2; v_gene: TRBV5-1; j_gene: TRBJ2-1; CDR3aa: CASSIGRLAAVNEQFF; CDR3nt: TGCGCCAGCAGCATCGGGAGACTAGCGGCCGTGAATGAGCAGTTCTTC
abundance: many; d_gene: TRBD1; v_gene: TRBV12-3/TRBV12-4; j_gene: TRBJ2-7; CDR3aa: CASSLGGTGLDYEQYF; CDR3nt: TGTGCCAGCAGTTTAGGGGGGACAGGACTGGACTACGAGCAGTACTTC
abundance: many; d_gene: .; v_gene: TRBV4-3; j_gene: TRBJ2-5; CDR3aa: CASSQDTAYQETQYF; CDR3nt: TGCGCCAGCAGTCAAGACACGGCGTACCAAGAGACCCAGTACTTC
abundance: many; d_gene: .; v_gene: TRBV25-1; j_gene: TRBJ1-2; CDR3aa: CASSESTDYGYTF; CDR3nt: TGTGCCAGCAGTGAATCCACTGACTATGGCTACACCTTC
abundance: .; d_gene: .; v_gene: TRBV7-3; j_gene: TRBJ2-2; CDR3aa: CASRLVSTGELFF; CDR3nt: TGTGCCAGCAGGCTGGTGTCCACCGGGGAGCTGTTTTTT
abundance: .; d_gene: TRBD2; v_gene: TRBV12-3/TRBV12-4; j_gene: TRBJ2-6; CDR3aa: CASWPPKRGLSSGANVLTF; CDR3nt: TGTGCCAGCTGGCCTCCAAAGCGGGGACTGAGCTCTGGGGCCAACGTCCTGACTTTC
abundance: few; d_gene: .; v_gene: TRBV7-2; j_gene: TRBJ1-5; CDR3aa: CASSLGQGYSQPQHF; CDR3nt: TGTGCCAGCAGCTTAGGCCAGGGGTATAGTCAGCCCCAGCATTTT
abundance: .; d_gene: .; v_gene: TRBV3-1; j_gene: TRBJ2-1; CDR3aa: CASRTGQKSNEQFF; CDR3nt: TGTGCCAGCAGAACAGGACAGAAGTCGAATGAGCAGTTCTTC
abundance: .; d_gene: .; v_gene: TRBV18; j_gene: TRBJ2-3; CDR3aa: CASSRAIAPQYF; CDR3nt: TGTGCCAGTTCACGGGCTATAGCCCCGCAGTATTTT
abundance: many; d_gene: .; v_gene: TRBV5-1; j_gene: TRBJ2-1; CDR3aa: CASSLAGEYNEQFF; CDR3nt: TGCGCCAGCAGCTTGGCCGGGGAATACAATGAGCAGTTCTTC